This TCR beta chain was found in a study of blood T cells in healthy people across ages. Study-wide findings and caveats: Estimates based on one million T cells were treated as lower bounds. Significant beta diversity loss was already apparent by age approximately 40, declining roughly linearly.

The CDR3 is made up of 16 amino acids. The V gene's germline CDR1 is MNHEY and CDR2 SVGAGI. Trimming took 5 bases from V and 6 from J; bases not matched to a gene: 12. Investigators took approximately 10 milliliters of peripheral blood from every donor. This clonotype was recorded a few times. Its antigen is currently unknown. Together with a sample-barcoded 5' primer, a J-beta primer mix was included in a second PCR lasting roughly 7 to 11 cycles. TCRdb redid the calling of the 5' RACE reads with MiXCR, one entry per CDR3 protein. The data show around 1.5 million distinct CDR3 sequences, approximately 40% seen once.

V gene TRBV6-5 combines with J gene TRBJ2-1; 8 positions match TRBD2. The TCR originated in a woman younger than 30 in good health. The source material was blood. The CDR3 DNA reads TGTGCCAGCAGTACCGGTTGGGCGGGAGGACCCAATGAGCAGTTCTTC. Encoded protein: CASSTGWAGGPNEQFF.